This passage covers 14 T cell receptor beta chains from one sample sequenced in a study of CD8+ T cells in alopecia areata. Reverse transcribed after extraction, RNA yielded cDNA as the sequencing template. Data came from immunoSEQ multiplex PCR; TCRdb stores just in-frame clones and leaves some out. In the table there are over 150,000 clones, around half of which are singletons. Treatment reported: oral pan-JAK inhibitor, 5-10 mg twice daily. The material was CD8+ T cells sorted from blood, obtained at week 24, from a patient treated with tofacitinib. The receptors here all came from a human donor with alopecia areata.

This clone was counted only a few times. The CDR3 sequence is CASSLSQGAGEQYF. The CDR3 nucleotides read TGTGCCAGCAGCTTAAGTCAGGGGGCTGGCGAGCAGTACTTC. This rearrangement joins TRBV11-2 to TRBJ2-7; 8 nucleotides match TRBD1. The CDR3 extends over 14 amino acids. V lost 2 bases to trimming and J lost 6 bases; unmatched junction nucleotides: 6. Germline CDR1 SGHAT, CDR2 FQNNGV.

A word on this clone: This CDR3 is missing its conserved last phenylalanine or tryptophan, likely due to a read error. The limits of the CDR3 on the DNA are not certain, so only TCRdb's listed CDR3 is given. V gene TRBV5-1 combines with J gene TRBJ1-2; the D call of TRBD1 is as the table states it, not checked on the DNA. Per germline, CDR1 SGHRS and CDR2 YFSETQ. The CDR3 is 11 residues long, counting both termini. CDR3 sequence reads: CASSSGQGTFL.

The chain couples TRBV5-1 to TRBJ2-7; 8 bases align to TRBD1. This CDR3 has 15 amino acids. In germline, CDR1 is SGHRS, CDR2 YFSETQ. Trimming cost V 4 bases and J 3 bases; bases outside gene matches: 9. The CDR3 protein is CASSGSGQAFYEQYF. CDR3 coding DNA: TGCGCCAGCAGCGGATCGGGACAGGCCTTCTACGAGCAGTACTTC.

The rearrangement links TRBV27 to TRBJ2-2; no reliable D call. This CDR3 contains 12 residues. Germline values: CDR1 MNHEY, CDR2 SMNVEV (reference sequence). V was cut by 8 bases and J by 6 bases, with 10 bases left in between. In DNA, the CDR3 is TGTGCCAGCGGCTTGGGCCCCGGGGAGCTGTTTTTT. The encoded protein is CASGLGPGELFF.

The CDR3 DNA reads TGTGCCAGCAGTCCCGGGGGGGCCTACAATGAGCAGTTCTTC. Translating gives CASSPGGAYNEQFF. The V gene is TRBV6-4, the J gene TRBJ2-1, with 8 bases fitting TRBD2. CDR1 and CDR2 (germline): MRHNA, SNTAGT. V shed 5 bases, J shed 2 bases, and the junction held 2 bases outside the gene matches. CDR3 length: 14 amino acids.

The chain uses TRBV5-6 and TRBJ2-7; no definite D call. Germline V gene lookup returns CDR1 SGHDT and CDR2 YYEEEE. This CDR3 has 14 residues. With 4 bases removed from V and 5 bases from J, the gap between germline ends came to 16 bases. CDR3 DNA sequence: TGTGCCAGCAGCCGGTTAGACTTCCCCCACGAGCAGTACTTC. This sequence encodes CASSRLDFPHEQYF.

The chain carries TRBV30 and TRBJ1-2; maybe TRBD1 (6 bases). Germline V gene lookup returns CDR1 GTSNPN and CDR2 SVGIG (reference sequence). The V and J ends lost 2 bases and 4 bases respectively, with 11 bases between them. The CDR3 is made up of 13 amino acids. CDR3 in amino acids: CAWSSGGLYGYTF. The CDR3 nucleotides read TGTGCCTGGAGTTCGGGGGGCCTCTATGGCTACACCTTC.

The CDR3 region is CASSLARGQHYEQYF. As DNA, the CDR3 is TGTGCCAGCAGCTTAGCTCGAGGACAGCACTACGAGCAGTACTTC. The V gene is TRBV7-2, the J gene TRBJ2-7, with D possibly matching TRBD1 (6 bases). CDR3 size: 15 residues. Per the germline V gene, CDR1 is SGHTA and CDR2 is FQGNSA. Trimming stripped 0 bases from V and 3 bases from J, with 12 bases between.

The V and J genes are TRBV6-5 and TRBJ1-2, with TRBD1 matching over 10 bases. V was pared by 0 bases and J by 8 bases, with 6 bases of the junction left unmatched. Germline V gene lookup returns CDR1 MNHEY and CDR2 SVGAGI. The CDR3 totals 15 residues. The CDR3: CASSYSTGGEDGYTF. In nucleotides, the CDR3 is TGTGCCAGCAGTTACTCGACAGGGGGCGAGGACGGCTACACCTTC.

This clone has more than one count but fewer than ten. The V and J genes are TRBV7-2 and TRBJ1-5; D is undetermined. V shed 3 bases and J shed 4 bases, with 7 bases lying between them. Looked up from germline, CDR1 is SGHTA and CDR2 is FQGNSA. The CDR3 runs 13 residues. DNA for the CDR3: TGTGCCAGCAGCTTGGGTTTGAATCAGCCCCAGCATTTT. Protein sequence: CASSLGLNQPQHF.

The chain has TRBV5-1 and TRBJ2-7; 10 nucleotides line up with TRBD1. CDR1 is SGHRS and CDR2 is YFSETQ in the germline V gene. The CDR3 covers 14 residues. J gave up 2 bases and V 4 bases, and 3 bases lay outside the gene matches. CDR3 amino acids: CASSIDRGPYEQYF. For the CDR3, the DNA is TGCGCCAGCAGCATCGACAGGGGGCCCTACGAGCAGTACTTC.

The CDR3 bases are TGTGCCAGCAGCCCCCGACAGGGCACAGATACGCAGTATTTT. Protein product: CASSPRQGTDTQYF. This sequence joins TRBV7-7 and TRBJ2-3; weak D call: TRBD1 (6 bases). Trimming left V 5 bases short and J 1 base short, with 10 bases between. Germline assignment: CDR1 SSHAT and CDR2 FNYEAQ (reference sequence). The CDR3 spans 14 residues.

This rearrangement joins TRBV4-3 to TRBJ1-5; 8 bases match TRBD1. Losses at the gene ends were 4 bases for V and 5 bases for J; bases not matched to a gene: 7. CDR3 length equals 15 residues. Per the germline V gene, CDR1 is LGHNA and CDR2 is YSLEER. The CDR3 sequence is CASSLSNRGDQPQHF. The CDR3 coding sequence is TGCGCCAGCAGCCTCTCGAACAGGGGGGATCAGCCCCAGCATTTT.

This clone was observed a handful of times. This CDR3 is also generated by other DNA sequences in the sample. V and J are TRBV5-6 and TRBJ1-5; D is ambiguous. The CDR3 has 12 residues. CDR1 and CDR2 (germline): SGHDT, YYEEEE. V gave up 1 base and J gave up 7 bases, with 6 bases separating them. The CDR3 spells CASSLSGQPQHF. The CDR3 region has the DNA TGTGCCAGCAGCTTGTCAGGACAGCCCCAGCATTTT.